These T cell receptor beta chains were read from a single sample in a study of blood T cells in healthy people across ages. TCRdb ran MiXCR on the 5' RACE reads and lists one entry per CDR3 protein. The sample contains hundreds of thousands of distinct CDR3 sequences, approximately 52% of which appear only once. The sequenced sample consisted of blood. These receptors all come from a woman of 80 years or more in good health. Each CDR3 is given with its conserved first and last residue. D genes are given only for firm matches. The size field is filled for only some rows; it gives once, few, many or a size class.

CDR3aa	CDR3nt	abundance	d_gene	j_gene	v_gene
CASSQEGTVPTDTQYF	TGCGCCAGCAGCCAAGAGGGGACAGTGCCCACAGATACGCAGTATTTT	-	TRBD1	TRBJ2-3	TRBV4-1
CASSFSAGTEAFF	TGTGCCAGCAGCTTTAGTGCTGGGACTGAAGCTTTCTTT	-	-	TRBJ1-1	TRBV7-3
CASRSRTGLNYEQYF	TGTGCCAGCAGATCCCGGACAGGACTAAACTACGAGCAGTACTTC	-	-	TRBJ2-7	TRBV28
CASSSLAGRQETQYF	TGCGCCAGCAGCAGCCTAGCGGGGAGGCAAGAGACCCAGTACTTC	-	TRBD2	TRBJ2-5	TRBV5-1
CSANKGRGLTGELFF	TGCAGTGCTAACAAAGGGCGGGGTCTCACCGGGGAGCTGTTTTTT	few	-	TRBJ2-2	TRBV20-1
CASSQGWIISNNEQFF	TGTGCCAGCAGCCAAGGCTGGATAATAAGTAACAATGAGCAGTTCTTC	-	-	TRBJ2-1	TRBV3-1
CSADSGTLYEQYF	TGCAGTGCAGATAGCGGAACCCTCTACGAGCAGTACTTC	-	-	TRBJ2-7	TRBV20-1
CATSSSYGGQETQYF	TGTGCCACCAGCAGCTCTTACGGCGGCCAAGAGACCCAGTACTTC	-	-	TRBJ2-5	TRBV15
CASSSPGTRYEQYF	TGTGCCAGCAGTTCCCCCGGGACTAGATACGAGCAGTACTTC	many	TRBD2	TRBJ2-7	TRBV28
CSVQRERDTGELFF	TGCAGCGTTCAGCGGGAAAGGGACACCGGGGAGCTGTTTTTT	-	TRBD2	TRBJ2-2	TRBV29-1
CASSSPSGQLNYEQYF	TGTGCCAGCAGCTCACCCTCGGGACAGCTCAATTACGAGCAGTACTTC	few	TRBD1	TRBJ2-7	TRBV7-2
CASNRGQGSQYF	TGTGCCAGCAACAGGGGACAGGGTAGCCAGTACTTC	-	TRBD1	TRBJ2-5	TRBV13
CASSWGSDQPQHF	TGTGCCAGCAGTTGGGGGAGCGATCAGCCCCAGCATTTT	few	-	TRBJ1-5	TRBV7-2
CASSLVGTSGGGEQFF	TGTGCCAGCAGCTTAGTCGGGACTAGCGGGGGGGGTGAGCAGTTCTTC	few	TRBD2	TRBJ2-1	TRBV7-2
CASSPGLAEITDTQYF	TGTGCCAGCAGTCCAGGACTAGCGGAAATCACAGATACGCAGTATTTT	-	TRBD2	TRBJ2-3	TRBV28
CSATRSETQYF	TGCAGTGCCACCAGGTCGGAGACCCAGTACTTC	many	-	TRBJ2-5	TRBV20-1
CASSLGAESNEQFF	TGCGCCAGCAGCTTGGGAGCGGAAAGCAATGAGCAGTTCTTC	-	-	TRBJ2-1	TRBV5-1
CASSQERQGGIQSSYEQYF	TGTGCCAGCAGCCAAGAGAGACAGGGAGGGATCCAAAGCTCCTACGAGCAGTACTTC	-	-	TRBJ2-7	TRBV4-2
CASSYSLGSTQYF	TGTGCCAGCAGTTACTCTTTGGGGAGTACGCAGTATTTT	many	-	TRBJ2-3	TRBV6-5
CASSLGHNEQFF	TGCGCCAGCAGCTTAGGGCACAATGAGCAGTTCTTC	-	-	TRBJ2-1	TRBV5-1
CASGETGAGEAQYF	TGTGCCAGCGGCGAGACAGGGGCGGGAGAGGCCCAGTACTTC	-	-	TRBJ2-5	TRBV6-5
CASSEGDGSNQPQHF	TGTGCCAGCAGTGAGGGGGACGGTTCCAATCAGCCCCAGCATTTT	many	-	TRBJ1-5	TRBV25-1
CSARREGRRDSNQPQHF	TGCAGTGCTAGGAGAGAGGGTAGGAGGGATAGCAATCAGCCCCAGCATTTT	few	-	TRBJ1-5	TRBV20-1
CSASFSGIIYEQYF	TGCAGTGCTAGCTTTAGCGGAATAATCTACGAGCAGTACTTC	-	-	TRBJ2-7	TRBV20-1
CACSQDPNYTQYF	TGTGCCTGCAGCCAAGACCCCAATTATACGCAGTATTTT	-	-	TRBJ2-3	TRBV3-1
CASSYTVNLDTGELFF	TGTGCTAGCAGCTATACAGTCAATCTAGACACCGGGGAGCTGTTTTTT	-	-	TRBJ2-2	TRBV7-7
CASSGSGRRREQYF	TGTGCCAGCAGTGGTAGCGGGAGACGACGCGAGCAGTACTTC	once	TRBD2	TRBJ2-7	TRBV6-4